This T cell receptor beta chain was obtained from a study of chemoradiotherapy in HPV16-positive cancers. Sequencing was performed with immunoSEQ multiplex PCR; in TCRdb, only in-frame clones are kept and a portion is missing. Of roughly 16,000 clones in the sample, roughly 90% are singletons; the top ten hold less than 15%. This sequence was found in a human donor with HPV-associated anogenital cancer. The sequences come from blood, collected from a patient who underwent chemoradiotherapy.

CDR3 in amino acids: CATSTGELFF. CDR3 bases: TGTGCCACCTCCACCGGGGAGCTGTTTTTT. The chain has TRBV28 and TRBJ2-2; no reliable D call. Trimming removed 10 bases from V and 4 bases from J, with 4 bases in between. Germline values: CDR1 MDHEN, CDR2 SYDVKM. The CDR3 totals 10 residues.